This section outlines one TCR beta chain sequence together with its context. The sample comes from a study of blood T cell repertoires in COVID-19. Whole-study context: From T cells, B-cell-depleted T cells, or PBMCs came the material, which was cDNA or gDNA.

In the source study's methods: Counts of nucleated cells, estimated from reference gene primer amplification, were obtained. TCRdb keeps only in-frame clones here, not all; method: immunoSEQ multiplex PCR. Clone size and V and J calls were adopted from that table, with D and trimming inferred from the DNA. The table includes over 200,000 clones, 65% to 90% detected once. This clonotype originated in a human donor in a cohort sampled during active COVID-19. The material sequenced was peripheral blood.

CDR3 residues: CASSPLTGDNYGYTF. The CDR3 DNA is TGTGCCAGCAGTCCACTGACAGGGGATAACTATGGCTACACCTTC. The V gene is TRBV27, the J gene TRBJ1-2, with 8 bases lining up with TRBD1. CDR1 and CDR2 from the germline V gene are MNHEY and SMNVEV (reference sequence). After removal of 5 bases from V and 1 base from J, the junction contained 6 bases not matched to a gene. CDR3 length: 15 amino acids.